This record concerns one T cell receptor beta chain sequence. The length of the CDR3 is 16 residues. In germline, CDR1 is MNHEY, CDR2 SMNVEV (reference sequence). The V end lost 0 bases, the J end lost 1 base, and 12 bases lay between the germline ends. The data belong to a study of blood T cell repertoires in COVID-19. The wider study: COVID-19 samples from acute and convalescent phases originated in the United States, Italy and Spain. Sources were T cells, B-cell-depleted T cells, or PBMCs; the material itself was cDNA or gDNA.

Original data processing: Reference gene primer amplification gave nucleated cell count estimates. The data were produced by immunoSEQ multiplex PCR, yet TCRdb's version contains in-frame clones alone and is incomplete. V and J calls and clone size come straight from that table; D and trimming were deduced from the DNA. The profile covers more than 25,000 clones, with 80% to 90% appearing a single time and around 15% taken by the ten largest. The sequenced sample consisted of peripheral blood. The V call is TRBV27, the J call TRBJ2-5; D uncertain. The clonotype comes from a man in his sixties or seventies with acute or convalescent COVID-19. CDR3 sequence: CASSLSPFTGQETQYF. The DNA for the CDR3 is TGTGCCAGCAGTTTATCGCCTTTCACGGGCCAAGAGACCCAGTACTTC.